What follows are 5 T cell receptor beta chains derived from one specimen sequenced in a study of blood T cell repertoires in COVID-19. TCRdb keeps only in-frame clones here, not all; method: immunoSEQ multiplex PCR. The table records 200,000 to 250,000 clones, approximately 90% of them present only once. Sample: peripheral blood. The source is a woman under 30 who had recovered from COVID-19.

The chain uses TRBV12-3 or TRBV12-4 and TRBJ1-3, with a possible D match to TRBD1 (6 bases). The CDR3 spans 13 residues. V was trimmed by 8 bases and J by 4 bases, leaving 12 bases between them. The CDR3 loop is CASPTGPGNTIYF. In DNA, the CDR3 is TGTGCCAGCCCGACAGGTCCCGGAAACACCATATATTTT.

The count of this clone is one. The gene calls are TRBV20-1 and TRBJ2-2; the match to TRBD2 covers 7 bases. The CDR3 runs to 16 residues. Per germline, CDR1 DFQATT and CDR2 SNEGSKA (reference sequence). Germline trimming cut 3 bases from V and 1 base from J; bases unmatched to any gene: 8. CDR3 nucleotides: TGCAGTGCTAGTCCGTGGACTAGGATGAACACCGGGGAGCTGTTTTTT. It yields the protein CSASPWTRMNTGELFF.

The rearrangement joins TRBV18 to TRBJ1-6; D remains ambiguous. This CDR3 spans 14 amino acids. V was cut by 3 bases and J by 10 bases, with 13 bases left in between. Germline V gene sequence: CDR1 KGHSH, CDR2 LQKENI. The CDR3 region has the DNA TGTGCCAGCTCACCGCGGGAGTCTGGGTCACCCCTCCACTTT. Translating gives CASSPRESGSPLHF.

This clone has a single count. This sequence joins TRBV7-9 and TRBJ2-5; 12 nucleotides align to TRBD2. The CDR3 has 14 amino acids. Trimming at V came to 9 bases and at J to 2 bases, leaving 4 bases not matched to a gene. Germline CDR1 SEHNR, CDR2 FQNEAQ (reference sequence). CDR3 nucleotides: TGTGCCAGTAAACTAGCGGGAGGTCAAGAGACCCAGTACTTC. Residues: CASKLAGGQETQYF.

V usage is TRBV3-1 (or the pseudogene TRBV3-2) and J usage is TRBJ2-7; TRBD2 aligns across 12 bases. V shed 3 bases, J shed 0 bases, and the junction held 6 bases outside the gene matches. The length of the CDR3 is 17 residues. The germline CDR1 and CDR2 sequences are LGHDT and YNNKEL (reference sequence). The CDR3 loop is CASSQSSGRGSSYEQYF. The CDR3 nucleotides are TGTGCCAGCAGCCAGTCTAGCGGGAGGGGAAGCTCCTACGAGCAGTACTTC.